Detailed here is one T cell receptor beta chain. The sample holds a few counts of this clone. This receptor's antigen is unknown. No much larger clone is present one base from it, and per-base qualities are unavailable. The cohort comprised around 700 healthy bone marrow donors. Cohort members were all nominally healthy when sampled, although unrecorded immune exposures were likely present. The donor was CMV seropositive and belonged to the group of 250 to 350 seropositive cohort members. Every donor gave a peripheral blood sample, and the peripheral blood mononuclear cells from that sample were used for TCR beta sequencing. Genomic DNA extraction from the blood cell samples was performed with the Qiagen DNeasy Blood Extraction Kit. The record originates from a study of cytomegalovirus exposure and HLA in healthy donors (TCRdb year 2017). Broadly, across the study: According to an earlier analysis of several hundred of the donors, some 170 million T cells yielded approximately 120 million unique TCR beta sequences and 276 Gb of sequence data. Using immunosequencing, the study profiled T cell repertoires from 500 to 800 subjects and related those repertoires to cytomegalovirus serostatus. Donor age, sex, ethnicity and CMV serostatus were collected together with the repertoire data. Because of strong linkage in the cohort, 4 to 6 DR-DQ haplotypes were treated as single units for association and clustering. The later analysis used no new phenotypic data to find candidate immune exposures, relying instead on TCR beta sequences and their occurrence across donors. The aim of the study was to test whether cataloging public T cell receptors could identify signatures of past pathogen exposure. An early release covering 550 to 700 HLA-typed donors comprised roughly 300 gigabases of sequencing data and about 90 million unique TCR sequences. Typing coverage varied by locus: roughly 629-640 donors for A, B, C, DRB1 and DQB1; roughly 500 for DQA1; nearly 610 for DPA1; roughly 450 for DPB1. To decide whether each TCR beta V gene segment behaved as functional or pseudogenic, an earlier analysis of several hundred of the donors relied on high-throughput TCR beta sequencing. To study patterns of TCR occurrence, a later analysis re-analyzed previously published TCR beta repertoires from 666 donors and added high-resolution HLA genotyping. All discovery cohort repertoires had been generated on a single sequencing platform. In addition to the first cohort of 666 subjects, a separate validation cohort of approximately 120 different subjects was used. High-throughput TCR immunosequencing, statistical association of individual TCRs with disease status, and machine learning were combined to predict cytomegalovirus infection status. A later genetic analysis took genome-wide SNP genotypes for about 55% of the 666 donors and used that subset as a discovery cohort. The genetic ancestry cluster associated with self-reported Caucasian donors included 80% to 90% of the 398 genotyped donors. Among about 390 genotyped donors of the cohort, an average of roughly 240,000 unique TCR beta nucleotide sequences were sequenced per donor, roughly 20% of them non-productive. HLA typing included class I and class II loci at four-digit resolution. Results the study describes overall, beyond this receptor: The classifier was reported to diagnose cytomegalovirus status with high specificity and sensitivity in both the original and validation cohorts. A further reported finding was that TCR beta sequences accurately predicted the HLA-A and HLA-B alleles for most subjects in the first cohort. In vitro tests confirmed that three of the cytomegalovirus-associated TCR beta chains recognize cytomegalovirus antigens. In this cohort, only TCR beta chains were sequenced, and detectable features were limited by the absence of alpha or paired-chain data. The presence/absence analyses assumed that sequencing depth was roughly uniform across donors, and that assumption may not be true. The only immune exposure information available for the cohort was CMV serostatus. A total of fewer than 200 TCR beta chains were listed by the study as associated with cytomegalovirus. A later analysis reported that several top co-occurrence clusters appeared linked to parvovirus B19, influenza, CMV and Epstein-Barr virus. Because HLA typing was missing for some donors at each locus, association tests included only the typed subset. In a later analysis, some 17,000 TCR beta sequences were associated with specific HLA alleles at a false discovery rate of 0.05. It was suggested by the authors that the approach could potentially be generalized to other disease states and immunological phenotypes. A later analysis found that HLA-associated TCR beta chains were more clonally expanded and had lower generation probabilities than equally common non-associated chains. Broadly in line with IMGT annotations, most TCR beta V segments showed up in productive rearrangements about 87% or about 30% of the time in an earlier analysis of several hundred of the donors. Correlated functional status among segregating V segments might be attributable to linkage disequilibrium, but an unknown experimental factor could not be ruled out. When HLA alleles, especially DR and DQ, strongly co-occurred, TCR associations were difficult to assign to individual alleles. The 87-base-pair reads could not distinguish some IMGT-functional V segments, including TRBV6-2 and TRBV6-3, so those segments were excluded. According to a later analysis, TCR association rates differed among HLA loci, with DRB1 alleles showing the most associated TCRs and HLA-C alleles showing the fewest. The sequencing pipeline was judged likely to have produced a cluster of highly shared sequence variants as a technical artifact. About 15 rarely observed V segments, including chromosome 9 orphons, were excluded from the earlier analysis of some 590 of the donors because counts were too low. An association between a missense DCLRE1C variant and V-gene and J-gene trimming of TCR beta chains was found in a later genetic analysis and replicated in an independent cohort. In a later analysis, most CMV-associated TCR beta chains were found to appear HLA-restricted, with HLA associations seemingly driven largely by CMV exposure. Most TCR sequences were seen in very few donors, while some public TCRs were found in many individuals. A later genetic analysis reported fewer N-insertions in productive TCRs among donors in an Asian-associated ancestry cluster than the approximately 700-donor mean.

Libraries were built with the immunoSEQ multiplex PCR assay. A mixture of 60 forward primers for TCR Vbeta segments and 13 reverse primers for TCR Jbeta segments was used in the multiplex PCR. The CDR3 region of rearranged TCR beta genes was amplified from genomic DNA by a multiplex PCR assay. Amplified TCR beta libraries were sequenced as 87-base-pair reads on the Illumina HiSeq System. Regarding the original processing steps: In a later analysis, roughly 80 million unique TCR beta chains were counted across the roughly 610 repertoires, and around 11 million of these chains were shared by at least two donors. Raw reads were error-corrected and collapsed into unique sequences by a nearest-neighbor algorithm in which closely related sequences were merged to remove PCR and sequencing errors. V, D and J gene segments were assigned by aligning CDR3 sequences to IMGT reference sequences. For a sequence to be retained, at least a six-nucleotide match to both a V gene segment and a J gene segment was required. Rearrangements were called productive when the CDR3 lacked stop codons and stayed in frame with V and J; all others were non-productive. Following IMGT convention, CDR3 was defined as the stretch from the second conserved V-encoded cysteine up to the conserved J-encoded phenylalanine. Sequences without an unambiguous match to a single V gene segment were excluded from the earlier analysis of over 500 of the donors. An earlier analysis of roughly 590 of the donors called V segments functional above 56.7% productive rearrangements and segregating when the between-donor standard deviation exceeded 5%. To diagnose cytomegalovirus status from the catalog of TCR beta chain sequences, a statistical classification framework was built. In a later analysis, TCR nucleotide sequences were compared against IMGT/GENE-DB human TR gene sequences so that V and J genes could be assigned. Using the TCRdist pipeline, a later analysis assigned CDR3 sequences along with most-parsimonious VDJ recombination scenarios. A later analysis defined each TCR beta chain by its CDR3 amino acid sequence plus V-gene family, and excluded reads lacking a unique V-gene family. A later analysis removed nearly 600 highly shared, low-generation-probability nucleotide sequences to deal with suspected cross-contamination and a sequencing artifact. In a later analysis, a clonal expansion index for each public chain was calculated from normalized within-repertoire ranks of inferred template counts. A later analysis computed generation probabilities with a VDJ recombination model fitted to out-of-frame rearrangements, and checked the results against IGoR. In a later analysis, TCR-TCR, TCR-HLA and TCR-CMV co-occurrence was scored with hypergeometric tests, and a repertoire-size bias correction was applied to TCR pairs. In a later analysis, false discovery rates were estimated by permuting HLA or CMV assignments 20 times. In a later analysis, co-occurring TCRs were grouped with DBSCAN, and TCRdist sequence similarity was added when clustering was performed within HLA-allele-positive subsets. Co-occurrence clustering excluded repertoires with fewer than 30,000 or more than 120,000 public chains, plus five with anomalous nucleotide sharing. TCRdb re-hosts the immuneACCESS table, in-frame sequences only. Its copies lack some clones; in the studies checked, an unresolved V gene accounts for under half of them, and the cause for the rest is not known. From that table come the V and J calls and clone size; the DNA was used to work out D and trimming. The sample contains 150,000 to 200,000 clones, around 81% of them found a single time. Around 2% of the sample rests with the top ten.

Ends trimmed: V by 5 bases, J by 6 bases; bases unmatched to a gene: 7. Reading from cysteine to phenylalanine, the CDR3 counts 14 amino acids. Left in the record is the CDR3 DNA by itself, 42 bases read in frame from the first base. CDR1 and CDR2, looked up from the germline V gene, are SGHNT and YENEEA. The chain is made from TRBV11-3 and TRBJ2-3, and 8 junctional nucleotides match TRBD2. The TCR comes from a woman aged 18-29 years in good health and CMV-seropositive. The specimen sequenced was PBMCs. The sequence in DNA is TGTGCCAGCAGCCCTGGACTAGCCAGGGATACGCAGTATTTT. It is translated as CASSPGLARDTQYF.